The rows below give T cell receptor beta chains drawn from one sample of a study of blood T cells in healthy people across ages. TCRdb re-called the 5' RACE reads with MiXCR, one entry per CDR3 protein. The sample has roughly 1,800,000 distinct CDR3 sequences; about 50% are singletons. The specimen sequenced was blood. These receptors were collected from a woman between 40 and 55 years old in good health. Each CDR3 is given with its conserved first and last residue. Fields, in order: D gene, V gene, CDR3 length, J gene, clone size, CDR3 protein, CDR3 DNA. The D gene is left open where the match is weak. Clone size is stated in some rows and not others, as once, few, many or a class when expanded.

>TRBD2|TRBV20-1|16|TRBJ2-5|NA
CSAEGSGGVYQETQYF
TGCAGTGCGGAGGGTAGCGGGGGGGTGTACCAAGAGACCCAGTACTTC
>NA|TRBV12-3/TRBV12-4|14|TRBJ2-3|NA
CASSFLSWSDTQYF
TGTGCCAGCAGTTTTTTGAGCTGGTCAGATACGCAGTATTTT
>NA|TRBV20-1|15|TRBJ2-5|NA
CSARLWDTDLETQYF
TGCAGTGCTAGGCTATGGGACACCGACCTTGAGACCCAGTACTTC
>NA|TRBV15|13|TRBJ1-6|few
CATSRDSNSPLHF
TGTGCCACCAGCAGGGACAGCAATTCACCCCTCCACTTT
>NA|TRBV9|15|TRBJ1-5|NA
CASSEGGIINQPQHF
TGTGCCAGCAGCGAGGGGGGTATCATAAATCAGCCCCAGCATTTT
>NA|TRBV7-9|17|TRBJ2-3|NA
CASSQASGLTGTDTQYF
TGTGCCAGCAGCCAAGCATCTGGTCTAACAGGCACAGATACGCAGTATTTT
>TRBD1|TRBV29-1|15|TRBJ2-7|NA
CSVETGTGVYNEQYF
TGCAGCGTTGAAACCGGGACAGGGGTATACAATGAGCAGTACTTC
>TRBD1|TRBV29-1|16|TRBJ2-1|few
CSVEVPGTGTYNEQFF
TGCAGCGTTGAAGTACCCGGGACAGGGACCTACAATGAGCAGTTCTTC
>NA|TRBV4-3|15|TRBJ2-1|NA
CASSQDVGGLSEQFF
TGCGCCAGCAGCCAAGATGTGGGGGGGCTCAGTGAGCAGTTCTTC
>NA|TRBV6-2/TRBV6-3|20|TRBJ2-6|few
CASSTTGSARLSSGANVLTF
TGTGCCAGCAGTACGACAGGTTCGGCGCGCCTCTCCTCTGGGGCCAACGTCCTGACTTTC
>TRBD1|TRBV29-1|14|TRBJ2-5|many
CSVEEKGQGETQYF
TGCAGCGTTGAAGAAAAGGGACAGGGGGAGACCCAGTACTTC
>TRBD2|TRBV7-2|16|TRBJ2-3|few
CASSLVPAGVTDTQYF
TGTGCCAGCAGCTTAGTGCCAGCGGGGGTAACAGATACGCAGTATTTT
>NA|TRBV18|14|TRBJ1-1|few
CASSQSTRGTEAFF
TGTGCCAGCTCACAGAGCACCCGGGGGACTGAAGCTTTCTTT
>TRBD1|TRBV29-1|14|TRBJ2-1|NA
CSVDLGQGDNEQFF
TGCAGCGTTGACTTGGGACAGGGGGATAATGAGCAGTTCTTC
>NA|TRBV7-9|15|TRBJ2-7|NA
CASSSSVAPTYEQYF
TGTGCCAGCAGCTCCTCCGTCGCCCCCACCTACGAGCAGTACTTC
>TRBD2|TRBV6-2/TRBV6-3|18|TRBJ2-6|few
CASSSWGGVYSGANVLTF
TGTGCCAGCAGCTCCTGGGGGGGGGTTTACTCTGGGGCCAACGTCCTGACTTTC
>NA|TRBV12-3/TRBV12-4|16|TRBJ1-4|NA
CASSRTSSPTNEKLFF
TGTGCCAGCAGCAGAACTTCCAGTCCAACTAATGAAAAACTGTTTTTT
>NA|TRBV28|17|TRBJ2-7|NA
CASTPRGGQGALYEQYF
TGTGCCAGCACTCCCAGGGGGGGGCAGGGGGCCCTCTACGAGCAGTACTTC
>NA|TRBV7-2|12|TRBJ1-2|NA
CASSGRVGGYTF
TGTGCCAGCAGCGGCAGGGTAGGGGGCTACACCTTC
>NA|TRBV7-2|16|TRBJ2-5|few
CASSLQPGTAFETQYF
TGTGCCAGCAGCTTACAACCCGGGACGGCTTTTGAGACCCAGTACTTC
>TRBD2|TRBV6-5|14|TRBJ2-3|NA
CASSYSLAGDTQYF
TGTGCCAGCAGTTACTCGCTAGCGGGGGATACGCAGTATTTT
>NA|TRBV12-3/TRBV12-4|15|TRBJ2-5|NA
CASSQGMTAQETQYF
TGTGCCAGCAGCCAGGGAATGACTGCCCAAGAGACCCAGTACTTC
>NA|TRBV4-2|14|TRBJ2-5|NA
CASSKTRGVETQYF
TGTGCCAGCAGCAAGACCCGCGGGGTGGAGACCCAGTACTTC
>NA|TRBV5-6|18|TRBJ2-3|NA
CASSLGQGLLEAEDTQYF
TGTGCCAGCAGCTTGGGTCAGGGACTCCTAGAAGCAGAAGATACGCAGTATTTT
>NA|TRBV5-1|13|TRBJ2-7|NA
CASRLTDSYEQYF
TGCGCCAGCAGGCTGACAGATAGCTACGAGCAGTACTTC
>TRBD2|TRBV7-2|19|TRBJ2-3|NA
CAGSSPAVAGGAKADTQYF
TGTGCCGGCAGCTCCCCGGCGGTCGCGGGGGGGGCCAAGGCAGATACGCAGTATTTT
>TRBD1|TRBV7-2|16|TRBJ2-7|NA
CASSRPGQGRPYEQYF
TGTGCCAGCAGTCGGCCGGGACAGGGGAGGCCCTACGAGCAGTACTTC
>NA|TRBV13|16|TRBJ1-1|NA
CASSLRGGGAASEAFF
TGTGCCAGCAGCTTAAGAGGGGGTGGGGCAGCGAGTGAAGCTTTCTTT
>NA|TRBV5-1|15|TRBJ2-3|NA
CASSLDPGVTDTQYF
TGCGCCAGCAGCTTGGATCCAGGGGTCACAGATACGCAGTATTTT
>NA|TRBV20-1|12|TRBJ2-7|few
CSAWESSYEQYF
TGCAGTGCCTGGGAGAGCTCCTACGAGCAGTACTTC
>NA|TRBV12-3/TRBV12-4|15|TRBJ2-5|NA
CACSFAGAPGETQYF
TGTGCCTGCAGTTTTGCGGGGGCCCCTGGAGAGACCCAGTACTTC
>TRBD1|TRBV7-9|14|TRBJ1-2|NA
CASSSPGQRYGYTF
TGTGCCAGCAGCTCCCCGGGACAGAGATATGGCTACACCTTC
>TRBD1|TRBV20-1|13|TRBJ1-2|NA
CSAPQGGQDGYTF
TGCAGTGCGCCCCAGGGGGGTCAGGATGGCTACACCTTC
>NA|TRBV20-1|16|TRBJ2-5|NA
CSARKREDSIQETQYF
TGCAGTGCTAGGAAACGTGAGGACAGCATTCAAGAGACCCAGTACTTC
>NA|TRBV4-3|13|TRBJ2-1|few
CASSQDRFDEQFF
TGCGCCAGCAGCCAAGATCGGTTCGATGAGCAGTTCTTC
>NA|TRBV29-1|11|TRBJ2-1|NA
CSVVRDNEQFF
TGCAGCGTTGTCAGAGACAATGAGCAGTTCTTC
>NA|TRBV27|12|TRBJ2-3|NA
CATGRLTDTQYF
TGTGCCACCGGACGCCTCACAGATACGCAGTATTTT
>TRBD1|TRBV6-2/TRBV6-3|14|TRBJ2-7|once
CASSYTNRGHEQYF
TGTGCCAGCAGTTACACGAACAGGGGCCACGAGCAGTACTTC
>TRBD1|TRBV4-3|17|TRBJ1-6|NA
CASSQDLGQGVDSPLHF
TGCGCCAGCAGCCAAGATCTGGGACAGGGAGTCGATTCACCCCTCCACTTT
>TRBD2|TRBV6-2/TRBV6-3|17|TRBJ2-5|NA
CASSDRGTSGIQETQYF
TGTGCCAGCAGTGACCGTGGGACTAGCGGAATACAAGAGACCCAGTACTTC
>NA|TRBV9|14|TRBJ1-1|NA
CASSVPTGNTEAFF
TGTGCCAGCAGCGTCCCCACAGGGAATACTGAAGCTTTCTTT
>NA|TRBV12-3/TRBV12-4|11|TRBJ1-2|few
CASSLIYAYTF
TGTGCCAGCAGTTTGATCTATGCTTACACCTTC
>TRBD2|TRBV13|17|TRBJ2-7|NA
CASSPNLAGTLGYEQYF
TGTGCCAGCAGCCCGAATCTAGCGGGAACCCTGGGGTACGAGCAGTACTTC
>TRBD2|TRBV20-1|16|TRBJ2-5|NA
CSARRTSGGNQETQYF
TGCAGTGCTAGGAGGACTAGCGGGGGGAACCAAGAGACCCAGTACTTC
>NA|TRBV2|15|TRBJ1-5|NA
CASSDLGRSNQPQHF
TGTGCCAGCAGTGATTTAGGGCGGAGCAATCAGCCCCAGCATTTT
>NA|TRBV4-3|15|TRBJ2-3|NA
CASSQVLGAGDTQYF
TGCGCCAGCAGCCAAGTGCTTGGGGCCGGGGATACGCAGTATTTT
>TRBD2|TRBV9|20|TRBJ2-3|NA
CASSIRAIGSGGPSTDTQYF
TGTGCCAGCAGCATACGAGCTATCGGGAGCGGGGGACCTAGCACAGATACGCAGTATTTT
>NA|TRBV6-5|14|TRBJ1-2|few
CASSSGQLTYGYTF
TGTGCCAGTTCCTCCGGACAGCTCACCTATGGCTACACCTTC
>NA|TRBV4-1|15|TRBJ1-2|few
CASSQDLGSSGGYTF
TGCGCCAGCAGCCAAGATCTTGGGAGCTCAGGCGGCTACACCTTC
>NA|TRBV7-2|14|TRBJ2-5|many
CASSLVGFQETQYF
TGTGCCAGCAGCTTAGTGGGGTTTCAAGAGACCCAGTACTTC
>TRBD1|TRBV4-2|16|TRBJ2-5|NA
CASSQERVTGAETQYF
TGTGCTAGCAGCCAAGAGAGGGTGACAGGGGCAGAGACCCAGTACTTC
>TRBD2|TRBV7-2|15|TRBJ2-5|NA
CASSSGRAGGNEQYF
TGTGCCAGCAGCTCGGGACGAGCGGGGGGCAATGAGCAGTACTTC
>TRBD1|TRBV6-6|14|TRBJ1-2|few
CASRRDSHLYGYTF
TGTGCCAGCAGGCGGGACAGTCACCTCTATGGCTACACCTTC